The clone carrying this TCR beta chain was recorded many times. The antigen remains undetermined. The length of the CDR3 is 14 residues. Trimming took off 7 bases at V and 4 bases at J, with 13 bases between the two ends. TCRdb passed the RT-PCR reads through MiXCR, listing each CDR3 protein once. The sample has hundreds of thousands of distinct CDR3 sequences; about a fifth are singletons. This sample is part of a study of response to subunit inactivated influenza vaccine. Study observations and caveats: Every seasonal influenza vaccination brings in few new T cells, the authors suggested.

The material sequenced was PBMCs from blood, taken roughly 5 days after vaccination. The source of this sequence is a man aged 45 to 65 who received an inactivated influenza vaccine. The chain recombines TRBV12-3 or TRBV12-4 with TRBJ2-2; D tentatively fits TRBD1 or TRBD2 (7 bases each). CDR3 bases: TGTGCCAGCACCCTCAGGGGGGGCACCGGGGAGCTGTTTTTT. Translation gives CASTLRGGTGELFF.